This T cell receptor (beta chain) was observed in a study of T cell repertoires in cytomegalovirus infection. Overall study: It was recently identified HLA-C-restricted and well-studied HLA-B-restricted CMV epitopes that the study used. Signatures in public TCR beta sequences pointed to both CMV infection and matching HLA type.

One entry per CDR3 protein, called by TCRdb with MiXCR from the reads. The sample contains approximately 470,000 distinct CDR3 sequences, approximately 46% of which appear only once. Broader study findings: Dominant in the ex vivo response were TCR beta clonotypes restricted by HLA-C and specific for CMV.

In the case of this clonotype: The antigen is unknown.

Germline V gene data show CDR1 as SGHNT and CDR2 as YYREEE (reference sequence). The CDR3 length is 15 residues. Losses at the gene ends were 6 bases for V and 8 bases for J; bases not matched to a gene: 11. The rearrangement joins TRBV5-4 to TRBJ1-3; 10 nucleotides agree with TRBD1. This sequence originates from a human donor in good health (CMV status not recorded). Some clones in this sample may be carry-over from other donors' samples. The source material was cultured PBMCs, sampled from culture after CMV antigen stimulation. This chain's CDR3 is CASTRRDRGGDTIYF. The CDR3 nucleotides are TGTGCCAGCACCCGGAGGGACAGGGGAGGGGACACCATATATTTT.